Described below is a single T cell receptor beta chain sequence and its context. Antigen specificity is unknown. The germline CDR1 and CDR2 sequences are MNHNS and SASEGT. The V gene end was trimmed by 6 bases and the J gene end by 5 bases; junction bases not matched to a gene: 11. The CDR3 has 15 residues. These data originate in a study of T cells in Graves' hyperthyroidism and ophthalmopathy. The CDR3 regions of TCR beta were amplified from RNA transcripts. The study used the HTBI primer set for a first-round RT-PCR of the TCR CDR3. TCRdb independently ran MiXCR on the multiplex PCR reads; one entry per CDR3 protein. The data show about 130,000 distinct CDR3 sequences, with approximately 20% seen just once and around two thirds held by the top ten. Whole-study findings and limits: Ophthalmopathy stood apart from stable hyperthyroidism in a 13 V-J model.

Sequencing was performed on blood. The TCR was taken from a woman aged 45-65 years with Graves' hyperthyroidism that later progressed to Graves' ophthalmopathy. This chain uses TRBV6-1 with TRBJ2-7; 9 positions agree with TRBD1. The CDR3 bases are TGTGCCAGCAGCCACCCAGGGACAGGGAGCGACGAGCAGTACTTC. Amino acids: CASSHPGTGSDEQYF.